This section outlines one TCR beta chain sequence together with its context. This clonotype was counted ten times or more. Its antigen remains undetermined. Qualities for individual bases were not recorded, and no much larger clone is one base off. Measured from the cysteine to the phenylalanine, the CDR3 is 17 residues long. This entry keeps only the CDR3 DNA: 51 bases, framed from base 1. As encoded in the germline V gene, CDR1 is SGHDN while CDR2 is FVKESK. V drops 1 base and J drops 0 bases, leaving 14 bases in between. The study was a case-control design nested within a healthcare worker cohort in London, UK, with weekly nasopharyngeal swab PCR tests and blood sampling. Healthcare workers were enrolled in the week of the UK lockdown, from 23 to 31 March 2020, and were followed every week for up to about 16 weeks. This record comes from a study of early T cells in non-severe SARS-CoV-2 infection (dated by TCRdb to 2020 to 2022). Context from the whole study: Because TCR sequencing was done on bulk RNA from unsorted whole blood, the alpha and beta chains could not be paired.

Overall results and qualifications from the work: VDJdb matching was skewed toward anti-spike CD8 responses and likely underestimated virus-specific expansions by missing private and CD4 specificities.

The library was built by means of 5' RACE. TCRdb names NextSeq 500 as the instrument used. Unique molecular identifiers were attached to individual cDNA molecules in the TCR library protocol so that sequencing error and PCR bias could be corrected. TCR alpha and beta chains were both sequenced, and the abundances of alpha and beta sequences in each sample were closely correlated with each other. Per the original workflow: Decombinator V4 was used to annotate TCR sequences for V gene, J gene and CDR3. TCRs were defined as expanded if a significant change between any two time points was detected under a Poisson model with p below 0.0001. TCR abundances were normalised to the total number of TCRs sequenced per sample and were expressed as counts per million. MAIT TCRs were defined by TRAV1-2 paired with TRAJ12, TRAJ20 or TRAJ33, and iNKT TCRs by TRAV10 paired with TRAJ18. A search of VDJdb, accessed on 1 November 2021, was run for TCRs annotated to CMV, EBV and SARS-CoV-2, with TCRs annotated for multiple antigens excluded. The raw public data were reprocessed by TCRdb itself: fastp quality trimming at Q25, MiXCR clonotype calling, in-frame beta chains only. One record per CDR3 amino acid sequence lists the most common genes and DNA. TCRdb's processing, not the authors', yielded these V and J calls. Present in this sample are approximately 90,000 distinct CDR3 sequences, 11% of which were seen just once. The biggest ten clones account for roughly 4.5% of the sample.

The sequences come from whole blood, collected at baseline. The clonotype originates from an adult who was a healthcare worker with PCR-confirmed SARS-CoV-2 infection or an uninfected control (not recorded which). This receptor chain uses TRBV14 and TRBJ2-3; no D gene is confidently identified. The base sequence is TGTGCCAGCAGCCAAGGCCCACAGTTTTTTAGCACAGATACGCAGTATTTT. The translation is CASSQGPQFFSTDTQYF.